The clone carrying this TCR beta chain appeared a few times. The antigen is undetermined. This sample is part of a study of shared clonotypes between healthy human individuals. The study, taken as a whole, reports: Inspection by rarefaction showed sorted-subset sequencing to be incomplete despite large depth. Researchers sampled blood only, noting tissue repertoires likely differ.

Sequencing was performed with immunoSEQ multiplex PCR; in TCRdb, only in-frame clones are kept and a portion is missing. The sample lists around 700,000 clones, 72% occurring once. Study donors comprised healthy, HIV-negative adults devoid of recent acute infection or vaccination. V was pared by 5 bases and J by 4 bases, with 15 bases between. The germline V gene has CDR1 KGHSH and CDR2 LQKENI. CDR3 length: 15 residues. The receptor's source is a woman aged 25 to 39 in good health. This rearrangement joins TRBV18 to TRBJ2-1, with D perhaps TRBD2 (6 bases). Sequencing used memory CD4+ T cells sorted from blood. Sample subset: CD45RA-negative fraction. The CDR3, as DNA: TGTGCCAGCTCAACGCGGGGATATGGATACAATGAGCAGTTCTTC. Its translation: CASSTRGYGYNEQFF.